The 10 T cell receptor beta chains given below trace back to one sample, sequenced in a study of blood T cells in healthy people across ages. For the second PCR, which ran for about 7 to 11 cycles, a sample-barcoded 5' primer and a J-beta primer mix were used. Via MiXCR, TCRdb re-called the 5' RACE reads, giving one row per CDR3 protein. The sample contains over a million distinct CDR3 sequences, 35% to 55% of which appear only once. Sequenced material: blood. These receptors were taken from a woman aged 55 to 70 in good health.

The chain has TRBV10-3 and TRBJ1-6, with unresolved D. The CDR3 extends over 16 amino acids. The ends were cut back, 2 bases at V and 8 bases at J, with 16 bases in the middle. Looked up from germline, CDR1 is ENHRY and CDR2 is SYGVKD. Here the CDR3 reads CAISEVGGSGYSPLHF. The CDR3 bases are TGTGCCATCAGTGAGGTTGGAGGCTCCGGGTATTCACCCCTCCACTTT.

This chain connects TRBV3-1 to TRBJ2-1, with a weak D call TRBD2 (6 bases). V lost 5 bases, J lost 0 bases, and 17 bases lay in between. Germline CDR1 LGHDT, CDR2 YNNKEL (reference sequence). The CDR3 covers 17 residues. CDR3 DNA: TGTGCCAGCAGCTTACTTCTAGCGACCAGCTCCTACAATGAGCAGTTCTTC. Amino acids: CASSLLLATSSYNEQFF.

The chain uses TRBV20-1 and TRBJ2-7; 9 positions match TRBD2. Looked up from germline, CDR1 is DFQATT and CDR2 is SNEGSKA (reference sequence). The CDR3 is 15 amino acids. The V gene end was trimmed by 0 bases and the J gene end by 1 base; junction bases not matched to a gene: 4. CDR3 residues: CSARDPAGGSYEQYF. The CDR3, as DNA: TGCAGTGCTAGAGATCCAGCGGGAGGATCCTACGAGCAGTACTTC.

The chain uses TRBV21-1 and TRBJ2-5; TRBD1, the table's D call, lacks a check against the DNA. TRBV21-1 corresponds to a pseudogene. The CDR3 consists of 16 residues. CDR3 protein: CASSDRDPHTSETQYF. CDR3 nucleotide sequence: TGTGCCAGCAGCGACCGGGACCCCCATACCTCGGAGACCCAGTACTTC.

This clonotype was seen a few times. This chain joins TRBV5-1 and TRBJ2-7, with 7 nucleotides matching TRBD2. Unmatched junction bases numbered 5, after V lost 0 bases and J lost 2 bases. CDR3 length equals 15 residues. CDR1 and CDR2 from the germline V gene are SGHRS and YFSETQ. The DNA for the CDR3 is TGCGCCAGCAGCTTGGTTGCTAGCGGACCCTACGAGCAGTACTTC. Protein product: CASSLVASGPYEQYF.

Many counts were recorded for this clonotype. CDR3 sequence: CATSGSLTVTTNIQYF. CDR3 nucleotides: TGTGCCACCAGCGGCTCACTGACAGTAACGACAAACATTCAGTACTTC. The chain joins TRBV15 to TRBJ2-4, with TRBD1 as a possible D gene (5 bases). CDR1 is LNHNV, CDR2 YYDKDF, per germline (reference sequence). V gave up 5 bases and J gave up 6 bases, with 20 bases separating them. This CDR3 contains 16 residues.

This chain uses TRBV5-1 with TRBJ2-1; 7 bases are a match to TRBD1. The CDR3 has 14 amino acids. Trimming took 3 bases from V and 5 from J; bases not matched to a gene: 5. Germline CDR1 is SGHRS and CDR2 is YFSETQ. DNA of the CDR3: TGCGCCAGCAGCTCGACAGGGTTGGACAATGAGCAGTTCTTC. Translation gives CASSSTGLDNEQFF.

The CDR3 region is CASSEWGRVGNQPQHF. CDR3 coding DNA: TGTGCCAGCAGCGAATGGGGGAGGGTGGGCAATCAGCCCCAGCATTTT. This sequence joins TRBV27 and TRBJ1-5, with a tentative D call TRBD1 (5 bases). The CDR3 runs to 16 residues. Trimming cost V 6 bases and J 2 bases, with 17 bases left between them. The germline V gene encodes CDR1 MNHEY and CDR2 SMNVEV (reference sequence).

Only a few counts were recorded for this clonotype. The chain joins TRBV3-1 to TRBJ2-6; D unclear. Trimming removed 8 bases from V and 0 bases from J, with 11 bases in between. CDR3 length equals 15 residues. Germline V gives CDR1 LGHDT, CDR2 YNNKEL (reference sequence). CDR3 amino acids: CASQRSDSGANVLTF. CDR3 coding DNA: TGTGCCAGCCAGAGATCGGACTCTGGGGCCAACGTCCTGACTTTC.

This clonotype turned up a few times. The V call is TRBV6-5, the J call TRBJ2-1, with 8 bases matching TRBD1. The CDR3 is 14 amino acids. Per germline, CDR1 MNHEY and CDR2 SVGAGI. Unmatched junction bases numbered 3, after V lost 0 bases and J lost 8 bases. The CDR3 coding sequence is TGTGCCAGCAGTTACTCCAGGACAGGGTATGAGCAGTTCTTC. This encodes CASSYSRTGYEQFF.